The clone carrying this T cell receptor beta chain came up once. The antigen is not known. TCRdb's copy holds only in-frame clones and misses some; the assay was immunoSEQ multiplex PCR. In the table there are some 150,000 clones, more than 85% of which are singletons. The data were obtained in a study of cytomegalovirus exposure and HLA in healthy donors. Broader study findings: TCR sequences were mostly rare, though some public TCRs occurred in many donors. Researchers catalogued under 200 TCR beta chains as cytomegalovirus-associated. In the 130 or so validation repertoires, a later analysis found that first-cohort TCR clusters tended to co-occur.

Among the 110 or so subjects of the validation cohort, separate from the approximately 660-subject first cohort, were the donors. This CDR3 region has 15 residues. The germline V gene has CDR1 SGHNT and CDR2 YYREEE (reference sequence). Trimming at V came to 3 bases and at J to 5 bases, leaving 7 bases not matched to a gene. The sequence came from a man aged 18 to 29 in good health and CMV-seronegative. The sample consisted of PBMCs. V is TRBV5-4 and J is TRBJ1-2; 10 nucleotides align to TRBD1. The CDR3 bases are TGTGCCAGCAGCTCCGGGACAGGGGTTAGGTATGGCTACACCTTC. This encodes CASSSGTGVRYGYTF.